The 23 T cell receptor beta chains given below trace back to one sample, sequenced in a study of T cell responses to AZD1222 COVID-19 vaccine. Generated by immunoSEQ multiplex PCR, the TCRdb table keeps only in-frame clones and is missing some. The profile shows about 92,000 clones, more than 75% of them singletons. Material: peripheral blood, obtained on day 0 of AZD1222 vaccination. Receptors originate from an adult in good health.

The rearrangement uses TRBV5-6 and TRBJ1-1, with a possible D match to TRBD1 (6 bases). The CDR3 is 16 amino acids. V was shortened by 0 bases and J by 1 base, with 13 bases between the two germline ends. CDR1 is SGHDT and CDR2 is YYEEEE in the germline V gene. The CDR3 region is CASSLAMRQANTEAFF. CDR3 DNA: TGTGCCAGCAGCTTGGCGATGCGACAGGCGAACACTGAAGCTTTCTTT.

Only one count was recorded for this clone. The J gene is TRBJ1-6, the V gene TRBV7-6, with D maybe TRBD1 (5 bases). From germline, CDR1 is SGHVS and CDR2 FNYEAQ. The CDR3 covers 16 residues. Trimming cost V 1 base and J 5 bases, with 12 bases left between them. The CDR3 sequence: CASSLEAGPHNSPLHF. The CDR3 bases are TGTGCCAGCAGCTTAGAAGCAGGGCCCCATAATTCACCCCTCCACTTT. The variable domain in full, completed from reference TRBV7-6 and TRBJ1-6, reads GAGVSQSPRYKVTKRGQDVALRCDPISGHVSLYWYRQALGQGPEFLTYFNYEAQQDKSGLPNDRFSAERPEGSISTLTIQRTEQRDSAMYRCASSLEAGPHNSPLHFGNGTRLTVT.

The J gene is TRBJ2-1, the V gene TRBV7-9; 10 bases are a match to TRBD1. The length of the CDR3 is 16 residues. V lost 6 bases and J lost 8; bases outside the gene matches: 13. CDR1 and CDR2 from the germline V gene are SEHNR and FQNEAQ (reference sequence). The CDR3 here is CASRGTRDRGLDEQFF. CDR3 nucleotides: TGTGCCAGCAGGGGGACTCGGGACAGGGGATTAGATGAGCAGTTCTTC. The whole variable domain, remainder taken from reference TRBV7-9 and TRBJ2-1, is DTGVSQNPRHKITKRGQNVTFRCDPISEHNRLYWYRQTLGQGPEFLTYFQNEAQLEKSRLLSDRFSAERPKGSFSTLEIQRTEQGDSAMYLCASRGTRDRGLDEQFFGPGTRLTVL.

This chain's CDR3 is CASSRYPQGGGTGELFF. As DNA, the CDR3 is TGTGCCAGCAGCAGATACCCTCAGGGGGGAGGGACCGGGGAGCTGTTTTTT. The genes are TRBV7-6 and TRBJ2-2; the D gene could be TRBD1 or TRBD2 (7 bases each). V was cut by 5 bases and J by 5 bases, with 21 bases left in between. This CDR3 is 17 amino acids long. Germline CDR1 reads SGHVS; CDR2 reads FNYEAQ.

The chain has TRBV19 and TRBJ1-2; no reliable D call. Germline V gene lookup returns CDR1 LNHDA and CDR2 SQIVND (reference sequence). CDR3 size: 14 residues. V was pared by 8 bases and J by 0 bases, with 13 bases between. In DNA form, the CDR3 reads TGTGCCAGTTCACGGGTCCTTGCTAACTATGGCTACACCTTC. It yields the protein CASSRVLANYGYTF.

The rearrangement uses TRBV10-3 and TRBJ1-1; D uncertain. The CDR3 is 15 amino acids. V dropped 0 bases and J dropped 0 bases, with 8 bases sitting between them. CDR1 is ENHRY and CDR2 is SYGVKD in the germline V gene. This CDR3 is CAISESGAMNTEAFF. The CDR3 DNA reads TGTGCCATCAGTGAGTCGGGAGCAATGAACACTGAAGCTTTCTTT.

This chain connects TRBV28 to TRBJ2-7, with 8 nucleotides matching TRBD2. The length of the CDR3 is 14 residues. J gave up 4 bases and V 3 bases, and 5 bases lay outside the gene matches. Germline CDR1 is MDHEN and CDR2 is SYDVKM. CDR3 residues: CASSLAGGEYEQYF. The CDR3 DNA follows: TGTGCCAGCAGTTTGGCGGGAGGTGAGTACGAGCAGTACTTC.

The chain combines TRBV5-8 with TRBJ1-3, with 8 bases identical to TRBD1. CDR1 and CDR2 (germline): SGHTS, YDEGEE. After removal of 4 bases from V and 0 bases from J, the junction contained 6 bases not matched to a gene. The CDR3 sequence is 16 residues long. In DNA, the CDR3 is TGTGCCAGCAGCCAGGACAGGGCCCTCTCTGGAAACACCATATATTTT. Amino acids: CASSQDRALSGNTIYF.

This chain connects TRBV4-2 to TRBJ2-2, with 11 bases identical to TRBD2. Germline V gene data show CDR1 as LGHNA and CDR2 as YNFKEQ. V was clipped by 4 bases and J by 3 bases; unmatched bases: 7. This CDR3 contains 17 residues. The CDR3 loop is CASSPVTSGTDTGELFF. For the CDR3, the DNA is TGTGCCAGCAGCCCTGTGACTAGCGGGACGGACACCGGGGAGCTGTTTTTT.

The CDR3 bases are TGTGCCAGCTCACCACTGCAGGGGTCGAATGAAGCTTTCTTT. This gives the protein CASSPLQGSNEAFF. V gene TRBV18 combines with J gene TRBJ1-1; D is perhaps TRBD1 (6 bases). Trimming took off 1 base at V and 7 bases at J, with 13 bases between the two ends. The germline gives CDR1 KGHSH, CDR2 LQKENI. This CDR3 is built from 14 residues.

The V gene is TRBV10-3, the J gene TRBJ2-5; the D is unclear. The CDR3 consists of 13 residues. CDR1 and CDR2 from the germline V gene are ENHRY and SYGVKD. V lost 4 bases to trimming and J lost 2 bases, with 8 bases between them. Written as DNA, the CDR3 is TGTGCCATCAGTGTGGAGAGGCAAGAGACCCAGTACTTC. Protein sequence: CAISVERQETQYF.

J is TRBJ1-5 and V is TRBV10-3; D call uncertain. CDR3 length equals 12 residues. The germline CDR1 and CDR2 sequences are ENHRY and SYGVKD. V was pared by 0 bases and J by 6 bases, with 3 bases between. CDR3 nucleotide sequence: TGTGCCATCAGTGAGTCGGGTCAGCCCCAGCATTTT. This sequence encodes CAISESGQPQHF.

V is TRBV28 and J is TRBJ2-1; 11 bases agree with TRBD1. From germline, CDR1 is MDHEN and CDR2 SYDVKM. With V trimmed by 4 bases and J by 9 bases, 14 bases remained unmatched. The CDR3 covers 17 residues. CDR3 sequence (DNA): TGTGCCAGCAGTTCTTTAGGGGGAGGACAGGGGGCTTCTGAGCAGTTCTTC. Residues: CASSSLGGGQGASEQFF.

The chain recombines TRBV5-1 with TRBJ1-2; D is unresolved. Germline V gene data show CDR1 as SGHRS and CDR2 as YFSETQ. The CDR3 contains 15 residues. Trimming shortened V by 1 base and J by 6 bases, and 16 bases separated the two germline ends. The CDR3 coding sequence is TGCGCCAGCAGCTTGCTTCTCTCGAACATCGATGGCTACACCTTC. Translating gives CASSLLLSNIDGYTF.

CDR3 DNA: TGTGCCAGCAGTTTATCTGTGGGAAAACTGTTTTTT. It is translated as CASSLSVGKLFF. The chain links TRBV12-3 or TRBV12-4 to TRBJ1-4; D ambiguous. The ends were cut back, 2 bases at V and 10 bases at J, with 8 bases in the middle. The CDR3 totals 12 residues.

This clone came up once. This sequence joins TRBV3-1 (or the pseudogene TRBV3-2) and TRBJ1-5, with D uncertain. V lost 0 bases and J 5 bases, leaving 5 bases between the germline ends. CDR1 is LGHDT, CDR2 YNNKEL, per germline (reference sequence). This CDR3 contains 13 residues. The CDR3 sequence: CASSQERDQPQHF. The CDR3 DNA sequence: TGTGCCAGCAGCCAAGAAAGGGATCAGCCCCAGCATTTT.

The CDR3 reads CASSKGGLDRAMCISKTQYF. In DNA form, the CDR3 reads TGTGCCAGCAGCAAAGGGGGACTTGACAGGGCAATGTGTATATCGAAGACCCAGTACTTC. J is TRBJ2-5 and V is TRBV21-1; the D call in the table, TRBD1, was not verified against the DNA. TRBV21-1 is given as a pseudogene. CDR3 length equals 20 residues.

The V and J genes are TRBV7-9 and TRBJ2-7; perhaps TRBD1 as D (6 bases). The CDR3 consists of 14 residues. Germline CDR1 SEHNR, CDR2 FQNEAQ (reference sequence). V was pared by 1 base and J by 2 bases, with 9 bases between. The CDR3 region has the DNA TGTGCCAGCAGCTTAGGGACAGCTACCTACGAGCAGTACTTC. It specifies CASSLGTATYEQYF.

This chain links TRBV7-2 with TRBJ2-5, with 7 bases that match TRBD1. This CDR3 region has 13 residues. The germline V gene has CDR1 SGHTA and CDR2 FQGNSA. The V gene end was trimmed by 5 bases and the J gene end by 4 bases; junction bases not matched to a gene: 4. The CDR3 protein is CASSQTGLETQYF. CDR3 sequence (DNA): TGTGCCAGCAGCCAGACAGGGTTAGAGACCCAGTACTTC.

The V gene is TRBV6-5, the J gene TRBJ1-2; 9 positions agree with TRBD1. V dropped 6 bases and J dropped 4; count of bases not matched to a gene: 6. The CDR3 is 14 amino acids. Germline assignment: CDR1 MNHEY and CDR2 SVGAGI. The CDR3 DNA is TGTGCCAGCAGGGGGACAGGGTGGAGCTATGGCTACACCTTC. This encodes CASRGTGWSYGYTF.

This sequence joins TRBV6-1 and TRBJ1-5; TRBD1 agrees at 7 bases. The CDR3 sequence is 14 residues long. V lost 3 bases to trimming and J lost 6 bases; unmatched junction nucleotides: 5. The V gene's germline CDR1 is MNHNS and CDR2 SASEGT. CDR3 in amino acids: CASSEPGTAQPQHF. CDR3 sequence (DNA): TGTGCCAGCAGTGAGCCCGGGACAGCTCAGCCCCAGCATTTT.

V is TRBV2 and J is TRBJ1-3; D ambiguous. V lost 3 bases, J lost 4 bases, and 13 bases lay in between. Germline assignment: CDR1 SNHLY and CDR2 FYNNEI. This CDR3 has 15 amino acids. DNA of the CDR3: TGTGCCAGCAGTGAGAGTTGGTTTGGCGGAAACACCATATATTTT. Translated, it gives CASSESWFGGNTIYF. Full variable domain (remainder filled in from reference TRBV2 and TRBJ1-3): EPEVTQTPSHQVTQMGQEVILRCVPISNHLYFYWYRQILGQKVEFLVSFYNNEISEKSEIFDDQFSVERPDGSNFTLKIRSTKLEDSAMYFCASSESWFGGNTIYFGEGSWLTVV.

The chain has TRBV30 and TRBJ1-1, with unresolved D. Germline V gives CDR1 GTSNPN, CDR2 SVGIG (reference sequence). CDR3 length: 12 amino acids. Trimming shortened V by 3 bases and J by 1 base, and 6 bases separated the two germline ends. CDR3 sequence: CAWRRANTEAFF. CDR3 DNA: TGTGCCTGGAGACGGGCGAACACTGAAGCTTTCTTT.